The 20 T cell receptor beta chains reported below all come from one sample, sequenced in a study of CD8+CD57+ T cells in acquired aplastic anemia. The template used for profiling TCR beta VDJ and CDR3 was genomic DNA. TCRdb processed the reads anew with MiXCR; each CDR3 protein has one entry. The repertoire holds around 150,000 distinct CDR3 sequences, with around two fifths as singletons. The material sequenced was sorted CD4+, CD8+, or CD8+CD57+ T cells (not recorded which) from PBMCs. These receptors were obtained from a human donor in good health, serving as a control.

This clonotype was detected only once. One end of the junction varies from germline; a read error may be responsible. This chain links TRBV7-9 with TRBJ1-6; unclear D gene. CDR1 and CDR2 (germline): SEHNR, FQNEAQ (reference sequence). The CDR3 has 13 amino acids. CDR3 coding DNA: TGTGCCAGCAGCTTAGCTGATAATTCACCCCACCACTTT. Protein: CASSLADNSPHHF.

This clonotype was picked up many times. The chain links TRBV12-3 or TRBV12-4 to TRBJ1-2; the D is unclear. The CDR3 loop spans 11 amino acids. Trimming took 6 bases from V and 7 from J, leaving 9 bases between them. The chain's CDR3 is CASSPGGGYTF. CDR3 in DNA: TGTGCCAGCAGCCCCGGTGGTGGCTACACCTTC.

The V and J genes are TRBV11-2 and TRBJ2-7, with D tentatively TRBD1 or TRBD2 (6 bases each). This CDR3 spans 16 amino acids. CDR1 SGHAT and CDR2 FQNNGV come from the germline V gene. V was pared by 0 bases and J by 1 base, with 13 bases between. The CDR3 is CASSLDGGTLSYEQYF. The CDR3 coding sequence is TGTGCCAGCAGCTTAGATGGCGGGACACTTTCCTACGAGCAGTACTTC.

At least ten counts were recorded for this clonotype. The rearrangement joins TRBV5-1 to TRBJ1-3; D call uncertain. The CDR3 loop spans 15 amino acids. V was shortened by 4 bases and J by 1 base, with 12 bases between the two germline ends. CDR1 is SGHRS and CDR2 is YFSETQ in the germline V gene. CDR3 sequence reads: CASSDSAMSGNTIYF. CDR3 in DNA: TGCGCCAGCAGCGACTCAGCAATGTCTGGAAACACCATATATTTT.

This clonotype was observed at least ten times. The rearrangement joins TRBV12-3 or TRBV12-4 to TRBJ2-7; TRBD2 might be the D (7 bases). The CDR3 has 14 amino acids. V was shortened by 8 bases and J by 2 bases, with 16 bases between the two germline ends. CDR3 residues: CASARGGEAYEQYF. The CDR3 bases are TGTGCCAGCGCTCGCGGGGGCGAGGCCTACGAGCAGTACTTC.

V usage is TRBV29-1 and J usage is TRBJ2-5; 12 positions match TRBD2. Germline V CDR1 and CDR2: SQVTM, ANQGSEA. The J segment lost 7 bases and the V segment lost 7 bases, leaving 7 bases of the junction unmatched. The CDR3 runs to 13 residues. CDR3 DNA sequence: TGCAGCGCCAGACTAGCGGGGGTGGGGACCCAGTACTTC. Amino acids: CSARLAGVGTQYF. Using reference TRBV29-1 and TRBJ2-5 for the parts outside the CDR3, the full variable domain is SAVISQKPSRDICQRGTSLTIQCQVDSQVTMMFWYRQQPGQSLTLIATANQGSEATYESGFVIDKFPISRPNLTFSTLTVSNMSPEDSSIYLCSARLAGVGTQYFGPGTRLLVL.

This clonotype was detected ten times or more. The chain is built from TRBV14 and TRBJ2-1; 9 positions match TRBD2. CDR3 size: 14 residues. Per germline, CDR1 SGHDN and CDR2 FVKESK. Losses at the gene ends were 4 bases for V and 4 bases for J; bases not matched to a gene: 2. CDR3 protein: CASSRTSVYNEQFF. In DNA, the CDR3 is TGTGCCAGCAGCCGGACTAGCGTTTACAATGAGCAGTTCTTC. Filled out from reference TRBV14 and TRBJ2-1, the complete variable domain reads EAGVTQFPSHSVIEKGQTVTLRCDPISGHDNLYWYRRVMGKEIKFLLHFVKESKQDESGMPNNRFLAERTGGTYSTLKVQPAELEDSGVYFCASSRTSVYNEQFFGPGTRLTVL.

This clonotype appeared a few times. A much larger clone differs from this one at a single base, so this may be a read error. This chain joins TRBV10-3 and TRBJ2-6, with D possibly being TRBD1 or TRBD2 (5 bases each). Germline V gene sequence: CDR1 ENHRY, CDR2 SYGVKD. This CDR3 is 18 amino acids long. CDR3 sequence: CAISEWDGLRSGANALTF. CDR3 nucleotide sequence: TGTGCCATCAGTGAATGGGACGGCCTTCGCTCTGGGGCCAACGCCCTGACTTTC.

This clonotype was counted between two and nine times. This may be a read error, as it is one base from a much larger clone. J is TRBJ2-3 and V is TRBV12-3 or TRBV12-4, with D perhaps matching TRBD2 (6 bases). The CDR3 covers 14 residues. Trimming removed 5 bases at V and 4 bases at J, with 13 bases between. The CDR3 reads CASSRRLEADTQYF. In DNA form, the CDR3 reads TGTGCCAGCAGTAGACGACTAGAGGCAGATACGCAGTATTTT.

In its sample, this clonotype was seen many times. The rearrangement links TRBV20-1 to TRBJ2-1; TRBD2 might be the D (6 bases). This CDR3 is built from 15 residues. Germline-derived CDR1 and CDR2 are DFQATT and SNEGSKA (reference sequence). V lost 6 bases, J lost 7 bases, and 22 bases lay in between. Here the CDR3 DNA reads TGCAGTGCACTCCTACGGGGGAGTTTGGTTAATGAGCAGTTCTTC. Protein: CSALLRGSLVNEQFF.

J is TRBJ2-7 and V is TRBV2, with D perhaps TRBD1 (6 bases). The CDR3 spans 13 residues. Trimming removed 4 bases from V and 7 bases from J, with 14 bases in between. CDR1 is SNHLY, CDR2 FYNNEI, per germline. The CDR3 nucleotides read TGTGCCAGCAGTGGGCAACAGGGTCTGGAGCAGTACTTC. Translation: CASSGQQGLEQYF.

The rearrangement uses TRBV9 and TRBJ2-3, with TRBD1 identical over 9 bases. Germline loops: CDR1 SGDLS, CDR2 YYNGEE. The CDR3 extends over 14 amino acids. The DNA of the CDR3 is TGTGCTAGAGACGGGGACAGGGACACAGATACGCAGTATTTT. It yields the protein CARDGDRDTDTQYF.

This chain links TRBV20-1 with TRBJ1-2; D is undetermined. This CDR3 spans 12 amino acids. Germline CDR1 reads DFQATT; CDR2 reads SNEGSKA (reference sequence). The CDR3 is CIGRREGYGYTF. Written as DNA, the CDR3 is TGCATCGGAAGACGGGAGGGCTATGGCTACACCTTC.

This clonotype was found a few times. The rearrangement joins TRBV5-4 to TRBJ1-5; 7 nucleotides agree with TRBD1. CDR3 length: 16 residues. The germline gives CDR1 SGHNT, CDR2 YYREEE (reference sequence). The V segment lost 0 bases and the J segment 3 bases; nucleotides outside the gene matches: 6. CDR3 residues: CASSLGPGQYNQPQHF. The CDR3 nucleotides are TGTGCCAGCAGCTTGGGGCCGGGACAGTACAATCAGCCCCAGCATTTT.

Comments on this clonotype: With a much larger clone just one base away, this may be a read error. The chain uses TRBV5-8 and TRBJ2-2; perhaps TRBD2 as D (6 bases). The V gene's germline CDR1 is SGHTS and CDR2 YDEGEE. The CDR3 sequence is 14 residues long. The CDR3 loop reads CASSGTEYTGGLFF. As DNA, the CDR3 is TGTGCCAGCAGCGGGACCGAATACACCGGGGGGCTGTTTTTT.

In regard to this clonotype: A much more abundant neighbour one base away suggests this may be a read error. The chain recombines TRBV18 with TRBJ1-1; D is undetermined. CDR1 and CDR2 (germline): KGHSH, LQKENI. The CDR3 sequence is 13 residues long. CDR3 bases: TGTGCCAGCTCACCAGCATCGTACACTGAAGCTCTCTTT. Translated, it gives CASSPASYTEALF.

The chain couples TRBV15 to TRBJ1-5; TRBD1 matches at 8 bases. The V gene's germline CDR1 is LNHNV and CDR2 YYDKDF (reference sequence). There are 15 residues in the CDR3. V shed 3 bases and J 4 bases; nucleotides not matched to a gene: 5. CDR3 coding DNA: TGTGCCACCAGCAGGGACAGGGTTGAGAATCAGCCCCAGCATTTT. Encoded protein: CATSRDRVENQPQHF.

The chain carries TRBV15 and TRBJ2-1, with D perhaps TRBD2 (6 bases). With 9 bases removed from V and 0 bases from J, the gap between germline ends came to 15 bases. This CDR3 contains 15 residues. Looked up from germline, CDR1 is LNHNV and CDR2 is YYDKDF (reference sequence). The CDR3 coding sequence is TGTGCCACGAACCGAGCGGACTACTCCTACAATGAGCAGTTCTTC. The encoded protein is CATNRADYSYNEQFF.

The CDR3 DNA reads as TGTGCCAGCAGCCTTAGCATGGCGGGACCCTACAATGAGCAGTTCTTC. It yields the protein CASSLSMAGPYNEQFF. This sequence joins TRBV9 and TRBJ2-1, with a weak D call TRBD2 (6 bases). The germline V gene encodes CDR1 SGDLS and CDR2 YYNGEE. CDR3 length equals 16 residues. V was trimmed by 4 bases and J by 2 bases, leaving 16 bases between them.

Many counts were recorded for this clonotype. V and J are TRBV6-1 and TRBJ2-1; tentative D call: TRBD1 (6 bases). The germline CDR1 and CDR2 sequences are MNHNS and SASEGT. This CDR3 is 12 amino acids long. Trimming pared 7 bases from V and 7 bases from J, leaving 11 bases between. Here the CDR3 reads CASIQRGNEQFF. CDR3 in DNA: TGTGCCAGCATCCAAAGGGGGAATGAGCAGTTCTTC.